A single sample gave rise to the 22 T cell receptor beta chains below, sequenced in a study of blood T cell repertoires in COVID-19. Clones were read by immunoSEQ multiplex PCR, and TCRdb kept only the in-frame ones, dropping some. The repertoire consists of under 450,000 clones, with 70% to 90% occurring once and the leading ten covering 1.5% to 1.9%. The specimen sequenced was peripheral blood. These TCRs come from a woman between 40 and 50 years old with COVID-19, enrolled during active disease.

The J gene is TRBJ1-1, the V gene TRBV9; 7 bases align to TRBD1. Germline V gene sequence: CDR1 SGDLS, CDR2 YYNGEE. V lost 0 bases and J lost 0; bases outside the gene matches: 2. This CDR3 contains 15 residues. DNA for the CDR3: TGTGCCAGCAGCGTAGATGACAGGGTGAACACTGAAGCTTTCTTT. It translates to CASSVDDRVNTEAFF.

J is TRBJ2-3 and V is TRBV19; D gene uncertain. From germline, CDR1 is LNHDA and CDR2 SQIVND (reference sequence). V dropped 0 bases and J dropped 4 bases, with 8 bases sitting between them. CDR3 length: 14 residues. The CDR3 region has the DNA TGTGCCAGTAGTATAGAGAGGAGCTCAGATACGCAGTATTTT. Its translation is CASSIERSSDTQYF.

The V and J genes are TRBV5-6 and TRBJ1-2, with 12 bases fitting TRBD1. The germline gives CDR1 SGHDT, CDR2 YYEEEE. The CDR3 contains 14 residues. With V trimmed by 4 bases and J by 6 bases, 4 bases remained unmatched. CDR3 region: CASSLWDRGHGYTF. CDR3 bases: TGTGCCAGCAGCCTTTGGGACAGGGGGCATGGCTACACCTTC. The whole variable domain, remainder taken from reference TRBV5-6 and TRBJ1-2, is DAGVTQSPTHLIKTRGQQVTLRCSPKSGHDTVSWYQQALGQGPQFIFQYYEEEERQRGNFPDRFSGHQFPNYSSELNVNALLLGDSALYLCASSLWDRGHGYTFGSGTRLTVV.

The chain joins TRBV25-1 to TRBJ2-7, with a tentative D call TRBD2 (5 bases). V was trimmed by 9 bases and J by 4 bases, leaving 31 bases between them. The CDR3 is made up of 18 amino acids. Germline loops: CDR1 MGHDK, CDR2 SYGVNS. Here the CDR3 reads CASIRGRQAFLQSYEQYF. The CDR3 DNA reads TGTGCCAGTATCCGAGGGCGGCAGGCCTTTCTTCAATCTTACGAGCAGTACTTC.

The chain is built from TRBV3-1 (or the pseudogene TRBV3-2) and TRBJ2-1; TRBD2 agrees at 8 bases. CDR3 length equals 13 residues. Looked up from germline, CDR1 is LGHDT and CDR2 is YNNKEL (reference sequence). V lost 4 bases to trimming and J lost 8 bases; unmatched junction nucleotides: 4. The CDR3: CASSPGLAHEQFF. DNA of the CDR3: TGTGCCAGCAGCCCCGGACTAGCCCATGAGCAGTTCTTC.

The chain is built from TRBV27 and TRBJ1-2; 8 nucleotides agree with TRBD1. The trim removed 5 bases at V and 8 bases at J, leaving 10 bases unmatched. CDR1 is MNHEY, CDR2 SMNVEV, per germline (reference sequence). The CDR3 length is 14 residues. CDR3 coding DNA: TGTGCCAGCAGTCCCGGACAGGGAATGGTGGGCTACACCTTC. It translates to CASSPGQGMVGYTF.

The chain links TRBV18 to TRBJ1-1; D perhaps matches TRBD1 (6 bases). The CDR3 spans 15 residues. The germline CDR1 and CDR2 sequences are KGHSH and LQKENI. The V gene lost 3 bases and the J gene lost 1 base, with 12 bases spanning the gap. In DNA form, the CDR3 reads TGTGCCAGCTCACCGGGGGCAGGCCAGAACACTGAAGCTTTCTTT. Translation: CASSPGAGQNTEAFF.

This clone was recorded once. J is TRBJ1-5 and V is TRBV30; D might be TRBD1 (5 bases). CDR1 and CDR2 from the germline V gene are GTSNPN and SVGIG (reference sequence). Trimming removed 2 bases from V and 2 bases from J, with 7 bases in between. The CDR3 is made up of 13 amino acids. The DNA of the CDR3 is TGTGCCTGGAGTTCCAGGGGCAATCAGCCCCAGCATTTT. It translates to CAWSSRGNQPQHF.

This clone has more than one count but fewer than ten. CDR3 protein: CASSAQGFSSGANVLTF. In DNA, the CDR3 is TGTGCCAGTAGTGCACAGGGTTTTAGCTCTGGGGCCAACGTCCTGACTTTC. The chain recombines TRBV19 with TRBJ2-6; D is perhaps TRBD1 (6 bases). The CDR3 spans 17 residues. Trimming removed 5 bases at V and 0 bases at J, with 14 bases between. Germline CDR1 is LNHDA and CDR2 is SQIVND (reference sequence). Based on the CDR3 plus reference TRBV19 and TRBJ2-6, the full variable domain is DGGITQSPKYLFRKEGQNVTLSCEQNLNHDAMYWYRQDPGQGLRLIYYSQIVNDFQKGDIAEGYSVSREKKESFPLTVTSAQKNPTAFYLCASSAQGFSSGANVLTFGAGSRLTVL.

The CDR3 sequence is CASSRMLANTEAFF. The CDR3 bases are TGTGCCAGTAGCCGTATGTTGGCAAACACTGAAGCTTTCTTT. V usage is TRBV19 and J usage is TRBJ1-1; D gene uncertain. The germline V gene encodes CDR1 LNHDA and CDR2 SQIVND (reference sequence). CDR3 size: 14 residues. V lost 6 bases and J lost 2, with 13 bases in between.

The chain carries TRBV15 and TRBJ1-1, with D unclear. Germline V lookup: CDR1 LNHNV, CDR2 YYDKDF (reference sequence). The CDR3 is made up of 13 amino acids. V was shortened by 6 bases and J by 1 base, with 9 bases between the two germline ends. CDR3 protein: CATSPRQNTEAFF. Here the CDR3 DNA reads TGTGCCACCAGTCCGCGACAGAACACTGAAGCTTTCTTT.

The chain carries TRBV27 and TRBJ1-1; weak D call: TRBD1 (6 bases). Trimming removed 5 bases at V and 0 bases at J, with 22 bases between. This CDR3 has 18 residues. CDR1 and CDR2 (germline): MNHEY, SMNVEV (reference sequence). DNA for the CDR3: TGTGCCAGCAGTCCGATGGACAGATTTGGGGTTATGAACACTGAAGCTTTCTTT. It encodes CASSPMDRFGVMNTEAFF.

The chain couples TRBV5-4 to TRBJ2-1, with D possibly TRBD2 on 5 matching bases. The germline gives CDR1 SGHNT, CDR2 YYREEE (reference sequence). The V and J ends lost 0 bases and 6 bases respectively, with 7 bases between them. The CDR3 length is 13 residues. The CDR3 DNA reads as TGTGCCAGCAGCTTGGATAGCGTCAATGAGCAGTTCTTC. This gives the protein CASSLDSVNEQFF.

This clone was counted once. This chain connects TRBV10-3 to TRBJ1-5; 9 bases match TRBD1. J lost 5 bases, V lost 10 bases, and 3 bases had no gene match. Germline values: CDR1 ENHRY, CDR2 SYGVKD. This CDR3 contains 12 residues. The CDR3 reads CATGQGDQPQHF. The CDR3 nucleotides read TGTGCCACGGGACAGGGCGATCAGCCCCAGCATTTT.

The chain recombines TRBV27 with TRBJ2-2; tentatively, D is TRBD2 (6 bases). Germline-derived CDR1 and CDR2 are MNHEY and SMNVEV (reference sequence). V was clipped by 8 bases and J by 6 bases, with 19 bases between them. The CDR3 has 15 amino acids. Written as DNA, the CDR3 is TGTGCCAGCCGAGGAAGGGAGGCCGTTTCCGGGGAGCTGTTTTTT. Protein sequence: CASRGREAVSGELFF.

The gene calls are TRBV28 and TRBJ1-1, with 8 bases matching TRBD1. CDR1 and CDR2 from the germline V gene are MDHEN and SYDVKM. This CDR3 spans 13 amino acids. Trimming removed 6 bases from V and 5 bases from J; junction bases left unmatched: 5. The CDR3 spells CASSTGGRTEAFF. As DNA, the CDR3 is TGTGCCAGCAGCACAGGGGGGAGGACTGAAGCTTTCTTT. The variable domain in full, with the rest retrieved from reference TRBV28 and TRBJ1-1, is DVKVTQSSRYLVKRTGEKVFLECVQDMDHENMFWYRQDPGLGLRLIYFSYDVKMKEKGDIPEGYSVSREKKERFSLILESASTNQTSMYLCASSTGGRTEAFFGQGTRLTVV.

This clone was counted a few times. The chain couples TRBV2 to TRBJ1-6; D unclear. Between the trimmed V and J ends, which lost 3 bases and 8 bases, there was a span of 11 bases. CDR3 size: 14 residues. Germline CDR1 and CDR2: SNHLY and FYNNEI. For the CDR3, the DNA is TGTGCCAGCAGTGACCTGGTTGGAGATTCACCCCTCCACTTT. Translated, it gives CASSDLVGDSPLHF.

This clone was counted only a few times. The chain joins TRBV3-1 (or the pseudogene TRBV3-2) to TRBJ2-7; TRBD1 is a possible D gene (6 bases). Germline CDR1 is LGHDT and CDR2 is YNNKEL (reference sequence). The CDR3 spans 13 residues. The V end lost 4 bases, the J end lost 4 bases, and 11 bases lay between the germline ends. In DNA, the CDR3 is TGTGCCAGCAGCCGCGCCAGGGGTTACGAGCAGTACTTC. Amino acids: CASSRARGYEQYF.

The chain uses TRBV14 and TRBJ1-4; no reliable D call. CDR3 length: 14 amino acids. Looked up from germline, CDR1 is SGHDN and CDR2 is FVKESK. Trimming cost V 6 bases and J 4 bases, with 12 bases left between them. CDR3 coding DNA: TGTGCCAGCAGTCGCCCCGGTTTTAATGAAAAACTGTTTTTT. Translating it yields CASSRPGFNEKLFF.

The V and J genes are TRBV24-1 and TRBJ1-2; unclear D gene. This CDR3 is 14 amino acids long. V lost 3 bases, J lost 2 bases, and 9 bases lay in between. Germline V lookup: CDR1 KGHDR, CDR2 SFDVKD. The CDR3 loop reads CATSDHSTNYGYTF. As DNA, the CDR3 is TGTGCCACCAGTGATCACAGCACAAACTATGGCTACACCTTC.

This rearrangement joins TRBV28 to TRBJ2-1, with TRBD2 matching 8 bases. Germline V gives CDR1 MDHEN, CDR2 SYDVKM. CDR3 length equals 17 residues. After removal of 2 bases from V and 10 bases from J, the junction contained 16 bases not matched to a gene. CDR3 protein: CASSLREGRRGFEEQFF. The CDR3 DNA is TGTGCCAGCAGTTTACGGGAGGGCAGGCGGGGTTTTGAGGAGCAGTTCTTC. Full variable domain (rest looked up from reference TRBV28 and TRBJ2-1): DVKVTQSSRYLVKRTGEKVFLECVQDMDHENMFWYRQDPGLGLRLIYFSYDVKMKEKGDIPEGYSVSREKKERFSLILESASTNQTSMYLCASSLREGRRGFEEQFFGPGTRLTVL.

This chain connects TRBV7-3 to TRBJ2-1; D possibly corresponds to TRBD2 (6 bases). The germline CDR1 and CDR2 sequences are SGHTA and FQGTGA. The V and J ends lost 5 bases and 6 bases respectively, with 20 bases between them. CDR3 length: 16 amino acids. The CDR3: CASSPRFVGGANEQFF. For the CDR3, the DNA is TGTGCCAGCAGCCCCCGGTTCGTAGGAGGGGCCAATGAGCAGTTCTTC.